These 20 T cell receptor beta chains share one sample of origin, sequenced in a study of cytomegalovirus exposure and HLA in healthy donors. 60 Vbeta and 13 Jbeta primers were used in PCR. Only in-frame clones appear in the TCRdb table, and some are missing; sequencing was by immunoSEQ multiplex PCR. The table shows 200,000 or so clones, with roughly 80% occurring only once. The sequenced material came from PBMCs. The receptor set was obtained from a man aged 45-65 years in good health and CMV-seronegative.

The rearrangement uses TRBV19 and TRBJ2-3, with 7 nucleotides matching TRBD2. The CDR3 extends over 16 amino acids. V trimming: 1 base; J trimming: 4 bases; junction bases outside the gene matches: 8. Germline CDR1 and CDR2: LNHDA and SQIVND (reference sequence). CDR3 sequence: CASSIAPGGSADTQYF. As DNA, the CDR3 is TGTGCCAGTAGTATAGCCCCCGGGGGGTCTGCAGATACGCAGTATTTT.

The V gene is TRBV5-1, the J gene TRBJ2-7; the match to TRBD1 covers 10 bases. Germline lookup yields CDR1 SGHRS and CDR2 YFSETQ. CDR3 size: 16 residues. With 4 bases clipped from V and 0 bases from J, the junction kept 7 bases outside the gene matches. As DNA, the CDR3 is TGCGCCAGCAGCCTACCCGGGACAGGGGACTCCTACGAGCAGTACTTC. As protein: CASSLPGTGDSYEQYF.

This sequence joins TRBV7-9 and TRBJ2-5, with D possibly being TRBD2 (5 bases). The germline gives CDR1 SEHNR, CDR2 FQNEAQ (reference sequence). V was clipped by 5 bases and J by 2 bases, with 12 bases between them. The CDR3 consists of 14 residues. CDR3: CASSPSRGQETQYF. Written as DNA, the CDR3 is TGTGCCAGCAGCCCCTCGAGAGGGCAAGAGACCCAGTACTTC.

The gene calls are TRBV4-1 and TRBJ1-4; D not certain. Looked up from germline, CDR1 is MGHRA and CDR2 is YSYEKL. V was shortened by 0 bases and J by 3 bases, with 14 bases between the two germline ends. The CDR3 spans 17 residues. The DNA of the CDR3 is TGCGCCAGCAGCCAAGATCACCGGGGAGAAGCTAATGAAAAACTGTTTTTT. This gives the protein CASSQDHRGEANEKLFF.

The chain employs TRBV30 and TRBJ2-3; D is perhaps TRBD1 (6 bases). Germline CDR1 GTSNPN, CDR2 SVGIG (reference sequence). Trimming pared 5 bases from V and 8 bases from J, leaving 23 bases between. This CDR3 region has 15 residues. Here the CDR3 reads CAWGRVQGRGGTQYF. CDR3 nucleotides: TGTGCCTGGGGAAGGGTACAGGGTCGAGGTGGTACGCAGTATTTT.

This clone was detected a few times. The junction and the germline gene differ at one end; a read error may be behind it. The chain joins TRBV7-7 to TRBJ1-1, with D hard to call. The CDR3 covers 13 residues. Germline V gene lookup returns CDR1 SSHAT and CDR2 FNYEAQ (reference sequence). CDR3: CASSVRLNAEAFF. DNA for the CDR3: TGTGCCAGCAGCGTGAGACTGAACGCTGAAGCTTTCTTT.

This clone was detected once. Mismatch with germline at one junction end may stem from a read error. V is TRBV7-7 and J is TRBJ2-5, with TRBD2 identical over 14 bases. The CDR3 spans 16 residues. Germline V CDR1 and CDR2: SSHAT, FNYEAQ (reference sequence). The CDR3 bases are TGTGCTAGCAGCTTGGGACTAGCGGGAGCTCGTGAGACCCAGTACTTC. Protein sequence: CASSLGLAGARETQYF.

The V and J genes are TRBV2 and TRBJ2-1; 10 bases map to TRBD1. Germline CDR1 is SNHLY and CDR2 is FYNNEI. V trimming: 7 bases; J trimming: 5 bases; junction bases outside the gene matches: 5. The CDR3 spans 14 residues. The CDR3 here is CASKQDRGNNEQFF. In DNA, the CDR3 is TGTGCCAGCAAACAGGACAGGGGGAACAATGAGCAGTTCTTC.

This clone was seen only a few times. DNA of the CDR3: TGTGCCTGGAGCCTCGGGACAGGGGGTTACGAGCAGTACTTC. It codes for CAWSLGTGGYEQYF. The J gene is TRBJ2-7, the V gene TRBV30; 11 nucleotides match TRBD1. This CDR3 has 14 amino acids. From germline, CDR1 is GTSNPN and CDR2 SVGIG (reference sequence). V lost 3 bases to trimming and J lost 4 bases; unmatched junction nucleotides: 5.

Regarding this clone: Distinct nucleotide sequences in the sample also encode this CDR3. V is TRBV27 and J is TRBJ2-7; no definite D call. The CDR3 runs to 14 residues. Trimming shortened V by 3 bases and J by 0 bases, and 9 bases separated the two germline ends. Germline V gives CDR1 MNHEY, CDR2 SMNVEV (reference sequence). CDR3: CASSLGRSSYEQYF. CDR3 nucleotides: TGTGCCAGCAGTTTGGGCCGCAGCTCCTACGAGCAGTACTTC.

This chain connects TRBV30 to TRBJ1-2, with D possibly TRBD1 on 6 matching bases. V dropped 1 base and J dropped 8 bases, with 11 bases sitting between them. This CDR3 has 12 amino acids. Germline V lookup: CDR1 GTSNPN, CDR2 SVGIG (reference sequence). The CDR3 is CAWSGGQFGYTF. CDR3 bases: TGTGCCTGGAGTGGGGGGCAGTTCGGCTACACCTTC.

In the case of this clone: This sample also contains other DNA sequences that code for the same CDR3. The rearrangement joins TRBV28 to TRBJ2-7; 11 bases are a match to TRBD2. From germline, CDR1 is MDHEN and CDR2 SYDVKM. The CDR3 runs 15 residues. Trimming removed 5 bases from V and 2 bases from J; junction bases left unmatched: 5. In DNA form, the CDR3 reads TGTGCCAGCAGTCCCCCGGGACTAGCGGCCTACGAGCAGTACTTC. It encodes CASSPPGLAAYEQYF.

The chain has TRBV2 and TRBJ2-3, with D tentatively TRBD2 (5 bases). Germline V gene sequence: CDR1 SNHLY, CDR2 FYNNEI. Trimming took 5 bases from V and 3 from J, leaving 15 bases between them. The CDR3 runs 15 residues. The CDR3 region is CASSLRTSQTDTQYF. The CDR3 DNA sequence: TGTGCCAGCAGTCTTCGGACTTCCCAAACAGATACGCAGTATTTT.

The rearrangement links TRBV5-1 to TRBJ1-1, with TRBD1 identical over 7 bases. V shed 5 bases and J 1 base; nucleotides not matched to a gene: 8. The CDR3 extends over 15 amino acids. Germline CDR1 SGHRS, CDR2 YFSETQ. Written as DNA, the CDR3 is TGCGCCAGCAGTCGTGGACAGGCCAAGAACACTGAAGCTTTCTTT. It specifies CASSRGQAKNTEAFF.

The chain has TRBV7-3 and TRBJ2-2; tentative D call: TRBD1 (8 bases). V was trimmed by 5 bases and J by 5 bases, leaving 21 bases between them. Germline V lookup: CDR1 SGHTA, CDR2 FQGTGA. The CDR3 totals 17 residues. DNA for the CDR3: TGTGCCAGCAGCCCGAGTGGGACAGGCGGGAGAACCGGGGAGCTGTTTTTT. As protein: CASSPSGTGGRTGELFF.

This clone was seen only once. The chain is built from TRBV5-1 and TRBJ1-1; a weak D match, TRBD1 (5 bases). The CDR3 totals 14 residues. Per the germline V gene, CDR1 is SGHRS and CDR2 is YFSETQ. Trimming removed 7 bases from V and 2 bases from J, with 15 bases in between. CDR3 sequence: CASQFGGTNTEAFF. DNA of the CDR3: TGCGCCAGCCAGTTCGGGGGAACTAACACTGAAGCTTTCTTT.

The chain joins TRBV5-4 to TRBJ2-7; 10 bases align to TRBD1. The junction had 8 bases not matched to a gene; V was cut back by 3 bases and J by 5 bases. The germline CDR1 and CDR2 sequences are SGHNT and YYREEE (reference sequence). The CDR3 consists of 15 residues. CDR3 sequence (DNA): TGTGCCAGCAGCTCCGACAGGGGGCGCGGCCACGAGCAGTACTTC. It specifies CASSSDRGRGHEQYF.

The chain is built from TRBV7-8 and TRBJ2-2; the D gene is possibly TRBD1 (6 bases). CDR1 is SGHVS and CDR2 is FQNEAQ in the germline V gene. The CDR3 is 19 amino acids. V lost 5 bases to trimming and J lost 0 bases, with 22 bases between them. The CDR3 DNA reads TGTGCCAGCAGCGTAGGACAGAACCGGGTCCCAGCGAACACCGGGGAGCTGTTTTTT. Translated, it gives CASSVGQNRVPANTGELFF.

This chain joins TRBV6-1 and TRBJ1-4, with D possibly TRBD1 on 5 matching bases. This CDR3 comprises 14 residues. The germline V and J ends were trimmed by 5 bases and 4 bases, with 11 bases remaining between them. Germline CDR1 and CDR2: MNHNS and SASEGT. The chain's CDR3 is CASSPPGVNEKLFF. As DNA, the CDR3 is TGTGCCAGCAGTCCACCGGGGGTTAATGAAAAACTGTTTTTT.

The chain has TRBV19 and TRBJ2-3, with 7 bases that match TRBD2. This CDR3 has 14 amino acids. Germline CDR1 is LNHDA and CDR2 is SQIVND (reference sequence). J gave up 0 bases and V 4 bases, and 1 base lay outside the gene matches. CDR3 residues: CASSSGRSTDTQYF. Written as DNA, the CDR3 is TGTGCCAGTAGTAGCGGGAGAAGCACAGATACGCAGTATTTT. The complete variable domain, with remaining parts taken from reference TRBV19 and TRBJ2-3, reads DGGITQSPKYLFRKEGQNVTLSCEQNLNHDAMYWYRQDPGQGLRLIYYSQIVNDFQKGDIAEGYSVSREKKESFPLTVTSAQKNPTAFYLCASSSGRSTDTQYFGPGTRLTVL.